This record concerns one TCR beta chain sequence. There are 15 residues in the CDR3. The J segment lost 2 bases and the V segment lost 3 bases, leaving 8 bases of the junction unmatched. CDR1 is DFQATT, CDR2 SNEGSKA, per germline (reference sequence). From RNA transcripts, TCR beta CDR3 regions were amplified. With the HTBI primer set, the TCR CDR3 went through a first round of RT-PCR. TCRdb redid the calling of the multiplex PCR reads with MiXCR, one entry per CDR3 protein. Of some 600,000 distinct CDR3 sequences listed, approximately 14% are singletons. The data are from a study of T cells in Graves' hyperthyroidism and ophthalmopathy.

Material: blood. The receptor comes from a woman aged 25-40 years with Graves' hyperthyroidism that later progressed to Graves' ophthalmopathy. The chain has TRBV20-1 and TRBJ1-2, with 8 bases lining up with TRBD1. The CDR3 coding sequence is TGCAGTGCTAGCAAGACAGGGGAAGGCAACTATGGCTACACCTTC. Protein: CSASKTGEGNYGYTF.